This T cell receptor (beta chain) was documented in a study of OX40 agonist ivuxolimab in advanced cancers. Turning to the study itself: Enrollees could have had prior anti-PD-1, anti-PD-L1 or anti-CTLA-4 therapy, which approximately 40% had received. Study-level results: A proportion of nonresponders additionally exhibited low normalized T-cell clonal expansion.

This CDR3 contains 17 residues. V was trimmed by 4 bases and J by 0 bases, leaving 17 bases between them. Germline CDR1 SGDLS, CDR2 YYNGEE. As regards this clone: No antigen is known for it.

The protocol was immunoSEQ multiplex PCR, while the TCRdb copy is restricted to in-frame clones and leaves out a portion. The table lists some 7,900 clones, around 72% of them singletons. This rearrangement joins TRBV9 to TRBJ1-3; perhaps TRBD1 as D (5 bases). The TCR originated in an adult with an advanced solid tumor such as melanoma, head and neck, liver or kidney cancer. The material sequenced was CD4+ or CD8+ T cells sorted from blood, taken in a trial of the OX40 agonist ivuxolimab. The DNA for the CDR3 is TGTGCCAGCAGCCCCGGGGGACCGTGGGGCTCTGGAAACACCATATATTTT. It specifies CASSPGGPWGSGNTIYF.